The entry below gives a single T cell receptor beta chain sequence along with its context. Its matching antigen is unknown. In the PCR, 60 Vbeta and 13 Jbeta primers were used. Measured with immunoSEQ multiplex PCR; TCRdb has only the in-frame clones, and not every one. This table has 100,000 to 150,000 clones, more than 70% appearing once. The record originates from a study of cytomegalovirus exposure and HLA in healthy donors. Broader study findings: Whilst most TCR sequences proved rare, a subset of public TCRs occurred across many donors.

The CDR3 spans 13 residues. CDR1 is SNHLY and CDR2 is FYNNEI in the germline V gene. V was pared by 5 bases and J by 8 bases, with 12 bases between. All the people who gave samples were healthy bone marrow donors. The origin of this receptor is a human donor in good health. The specimen was PBMCs. V is TRBV2 and J is TRBJ2-2; weak D call: TRBD2 (6 bases). CDR3 nucleotides: TGTGCCAGCAGTTCCGCCGGACTAGGGGAGCTGTTTTTT. Translated: CASSSAGLGELFF.